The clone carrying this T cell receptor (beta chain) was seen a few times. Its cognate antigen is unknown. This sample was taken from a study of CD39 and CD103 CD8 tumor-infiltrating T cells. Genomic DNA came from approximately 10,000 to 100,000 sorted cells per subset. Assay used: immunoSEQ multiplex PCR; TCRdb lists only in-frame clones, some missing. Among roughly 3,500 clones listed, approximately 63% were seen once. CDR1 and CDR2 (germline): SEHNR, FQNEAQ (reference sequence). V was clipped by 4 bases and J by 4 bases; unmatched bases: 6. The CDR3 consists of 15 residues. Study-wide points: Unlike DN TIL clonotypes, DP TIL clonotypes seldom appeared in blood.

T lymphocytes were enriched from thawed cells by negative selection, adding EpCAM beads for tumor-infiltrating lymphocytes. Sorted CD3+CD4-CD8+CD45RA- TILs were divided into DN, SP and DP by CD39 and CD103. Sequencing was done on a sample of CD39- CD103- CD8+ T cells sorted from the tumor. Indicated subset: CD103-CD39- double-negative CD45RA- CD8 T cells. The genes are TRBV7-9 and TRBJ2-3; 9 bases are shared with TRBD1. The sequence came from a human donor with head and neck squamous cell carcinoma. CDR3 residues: CASSSPGQGPDTQYF. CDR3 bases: TGTGCCAGCAGCTCTCCGGGACAGGGACCAGATACGCAGTATTTT.